Listed below are T cell receptor beta chains from one sample, sequenced in a study of OX40 agonist ivuxolimab in advanced cancers. The data were produced by immunoSEQ multiplex PCR, yet TCRdb's version contains in-frame clones alone and is incomplete. The table lists tens of thousands of clones, 70% to 80% of them singletons. The sample consisted of CD4+ or CD8+ T cells sorted from blood, taken in a trial of the OX40 agonist ivuxolimab. These TCRs come from an adult with an advanced solid tumor such as melanoma, head and neck, liver or kidney cancer. The conserved cysteine and the conserved F or W are not part of the CDR3 here. Size is omitted from some rows. Given values are once, few, many or a class for expanded clones.

clone_size	v_call	cdr3_aa
once	TRBV7-2	ASSLIPASYEQY
many	TRBV7-9	ASSLKRPYEQY
-	TRBV18	ASSPRLADSYNEQF
few	TRBV4-3	ASSQAPASSYEQY
-	TRBV15	ATGTGYETQY
-	TRBV27	ASSLSSVAGVVNEQF
-	TRBV29-1	SVEGLEYNEQF
-	TRBV7-9	ASSSTLSSGANVLT
-	TRBV9	ASSTRGELETQY
few	TRBV2	ASSEAYFSGNTIY
-	TRBV30	AWSQTTGAGEQF
-	TRBV11-2	ASSLTSGHPYEQY
-	TRBV19	ASGYTGTGAYEQY
-	TRBV7-9	ASRSRDIQNIQY
-	TRBV28	ASSLEVSSYNEQF
-	TRBV5-1	ASSLAGQGETQY